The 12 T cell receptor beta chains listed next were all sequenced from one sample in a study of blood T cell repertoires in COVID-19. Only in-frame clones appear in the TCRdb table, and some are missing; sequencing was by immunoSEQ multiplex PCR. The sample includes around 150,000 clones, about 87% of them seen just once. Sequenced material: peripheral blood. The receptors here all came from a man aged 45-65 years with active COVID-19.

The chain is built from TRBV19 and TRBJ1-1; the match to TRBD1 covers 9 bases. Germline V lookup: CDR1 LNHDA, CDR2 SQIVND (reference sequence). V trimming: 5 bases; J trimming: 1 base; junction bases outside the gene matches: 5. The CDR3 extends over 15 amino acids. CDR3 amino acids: CASSFWTGANTEAFF. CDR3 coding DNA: TGTGCCAGTAGTTTCTGGACAGGGGCGAACACTGAAGCTTTCTTT.

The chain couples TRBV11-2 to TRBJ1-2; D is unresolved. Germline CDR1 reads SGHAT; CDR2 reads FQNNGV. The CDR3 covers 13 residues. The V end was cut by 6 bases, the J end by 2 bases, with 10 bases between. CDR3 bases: TGTGCCAGCAGGCCGGGTCCAAACTATGGCTACACCTTC. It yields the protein CASRPGPNYGYTF.

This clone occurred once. DNA of the CDR3: TGTGCCAGCAGTGCCACCGGGACAGGGGTCACTGAAGCTTTCTTT. Its translation: CASSATGTGVTEAFF. The chain links TRBV6-4 to TRBJ1-1; 10 bases are a match to TRBD1. V shed 4 bases, J shed 4 bases, and the junction held 6 bases outside the gene matches. CDR1 is MRHNA and CDR2 is SNTAGT in the germline V gene. The CDR3 is 15 amino acids.

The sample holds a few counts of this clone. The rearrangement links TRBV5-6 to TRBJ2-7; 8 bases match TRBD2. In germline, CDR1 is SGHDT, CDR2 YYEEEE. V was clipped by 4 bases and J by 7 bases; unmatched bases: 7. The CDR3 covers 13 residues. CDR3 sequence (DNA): TGTGCCAGCAGCCGCGGGGTAGCGGGAGAGCAGTACTTC. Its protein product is CASSRGVAGEQYF.

The CDR3 sequence: CASSPGVGGYPLHF. CDR3 sequence (DNA): TGTGCCAGCTCACCAGGGGTGGGAGGTTATCCCCTCCACTTT. This chain uses TRBV18 with TRBJ1-6; no definite D call. The germline V and J ends were trimmed by 2 bases and 13 bases, with 15 bases remaining between them. The germline gives CDR1 KGHSH, CDR2 LQKENI. This CDR3 comprises 14 residues.

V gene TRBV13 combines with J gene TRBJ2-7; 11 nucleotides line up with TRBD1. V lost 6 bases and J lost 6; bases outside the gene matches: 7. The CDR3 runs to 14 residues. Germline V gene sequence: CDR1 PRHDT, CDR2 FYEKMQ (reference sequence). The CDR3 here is CASRHSGTGGEQYF. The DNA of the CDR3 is TGTGCCAGCAGGCATTCCGGGACAGGGGGCGAGCAGTACTTC.

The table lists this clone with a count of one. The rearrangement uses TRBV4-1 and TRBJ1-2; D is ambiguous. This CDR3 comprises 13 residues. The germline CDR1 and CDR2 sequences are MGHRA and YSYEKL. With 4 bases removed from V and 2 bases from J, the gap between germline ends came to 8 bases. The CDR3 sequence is CASSRGSNYGYTF. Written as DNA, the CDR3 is TGCGCCAGCAGCCGCGGAAGCAACTATGGCTACACCTTC.

Written as DNA, the CDR3 is TGTGCCAGCAGCCCGTCGACAGGGTTGGGAAACGGCTACACCTTC. Encoded protein: CASSPSTGLGNGYTF. The chain combines TRBV7-3 with TRBJ1-2; TRBD1 aligns across 7 bases. Germline CDR1 SGHTA, CDR2 FQGTGA. The CDR3 loop spans 15 amino acids. V gave up 5 bases and J gave up 8 bases; unmatched junction bases: 14. The full variable domain, rest sourced from reference TRBV7-3 and TRBJ1-2, is GAGVSQTPSNKVTEKGKYVELRCDPISGHTALYWYRQSLGQGPEFLIYFQGTGAADDSGLPNDRFFAVRPEGSVSTLKIQRTERGDSAVYLCASSPSTGLGNGYTFGSGTRLTVV.

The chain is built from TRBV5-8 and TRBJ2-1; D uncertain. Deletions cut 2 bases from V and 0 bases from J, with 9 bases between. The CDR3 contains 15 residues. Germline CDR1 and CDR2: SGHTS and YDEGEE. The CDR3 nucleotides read TGTGCCAGCAGCTTTGGGTCTAGCTCCTACAATGAGCAGTTCTTC. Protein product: CASSFGSSSYNEQFF.

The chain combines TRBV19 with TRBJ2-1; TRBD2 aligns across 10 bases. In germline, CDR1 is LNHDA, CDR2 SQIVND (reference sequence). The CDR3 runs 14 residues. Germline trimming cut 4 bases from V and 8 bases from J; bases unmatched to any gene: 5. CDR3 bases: TGTGCCAGTAGTAGGGGACTAGCGTTGGATGAGCAGTTCTTC. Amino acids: CASSRGLALDEQFF.

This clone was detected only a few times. The CDR3, as DNA: TGTGCCAGCAGCTTGGGCGGGGGAGGAAACACCATATATTTT. As protein: CASSLGGGGNTIYF. The chain employs TRBV5-4 and TRBJ1-3; D is perhaps TRBD1 (5 bases). The CDR3 covers 14 residues. The germline V gene has CDR1 SGHNT and CDR2 YYREEE (reference sequence). Trimming stripped 0 bases from V and 4 bases from J, with 8 bases between. The full variable domain, in which reference TRBV5-4 and TRBJ1-3 provide the parts outside the CDR3, is ETGVTQSPTHLIKTRGQQVTLRCSSQSGHNTVSWYQQALGQGPQFIFQYYREEENGRGNFPPRFSGLQFPNYSSELNVNALELDDSALYLCASSLGGGGNTIYFGEGSWLTVV.

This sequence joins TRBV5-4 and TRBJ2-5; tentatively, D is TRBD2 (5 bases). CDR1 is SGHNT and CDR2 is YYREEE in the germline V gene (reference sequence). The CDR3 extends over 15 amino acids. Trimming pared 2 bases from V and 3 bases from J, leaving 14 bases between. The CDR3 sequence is CASSFRGAKEETQYF. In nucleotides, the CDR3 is TGTGCCAGCAGCTTTCGGGGAGCAAAAGAAGAGACCCAGTACTTC.